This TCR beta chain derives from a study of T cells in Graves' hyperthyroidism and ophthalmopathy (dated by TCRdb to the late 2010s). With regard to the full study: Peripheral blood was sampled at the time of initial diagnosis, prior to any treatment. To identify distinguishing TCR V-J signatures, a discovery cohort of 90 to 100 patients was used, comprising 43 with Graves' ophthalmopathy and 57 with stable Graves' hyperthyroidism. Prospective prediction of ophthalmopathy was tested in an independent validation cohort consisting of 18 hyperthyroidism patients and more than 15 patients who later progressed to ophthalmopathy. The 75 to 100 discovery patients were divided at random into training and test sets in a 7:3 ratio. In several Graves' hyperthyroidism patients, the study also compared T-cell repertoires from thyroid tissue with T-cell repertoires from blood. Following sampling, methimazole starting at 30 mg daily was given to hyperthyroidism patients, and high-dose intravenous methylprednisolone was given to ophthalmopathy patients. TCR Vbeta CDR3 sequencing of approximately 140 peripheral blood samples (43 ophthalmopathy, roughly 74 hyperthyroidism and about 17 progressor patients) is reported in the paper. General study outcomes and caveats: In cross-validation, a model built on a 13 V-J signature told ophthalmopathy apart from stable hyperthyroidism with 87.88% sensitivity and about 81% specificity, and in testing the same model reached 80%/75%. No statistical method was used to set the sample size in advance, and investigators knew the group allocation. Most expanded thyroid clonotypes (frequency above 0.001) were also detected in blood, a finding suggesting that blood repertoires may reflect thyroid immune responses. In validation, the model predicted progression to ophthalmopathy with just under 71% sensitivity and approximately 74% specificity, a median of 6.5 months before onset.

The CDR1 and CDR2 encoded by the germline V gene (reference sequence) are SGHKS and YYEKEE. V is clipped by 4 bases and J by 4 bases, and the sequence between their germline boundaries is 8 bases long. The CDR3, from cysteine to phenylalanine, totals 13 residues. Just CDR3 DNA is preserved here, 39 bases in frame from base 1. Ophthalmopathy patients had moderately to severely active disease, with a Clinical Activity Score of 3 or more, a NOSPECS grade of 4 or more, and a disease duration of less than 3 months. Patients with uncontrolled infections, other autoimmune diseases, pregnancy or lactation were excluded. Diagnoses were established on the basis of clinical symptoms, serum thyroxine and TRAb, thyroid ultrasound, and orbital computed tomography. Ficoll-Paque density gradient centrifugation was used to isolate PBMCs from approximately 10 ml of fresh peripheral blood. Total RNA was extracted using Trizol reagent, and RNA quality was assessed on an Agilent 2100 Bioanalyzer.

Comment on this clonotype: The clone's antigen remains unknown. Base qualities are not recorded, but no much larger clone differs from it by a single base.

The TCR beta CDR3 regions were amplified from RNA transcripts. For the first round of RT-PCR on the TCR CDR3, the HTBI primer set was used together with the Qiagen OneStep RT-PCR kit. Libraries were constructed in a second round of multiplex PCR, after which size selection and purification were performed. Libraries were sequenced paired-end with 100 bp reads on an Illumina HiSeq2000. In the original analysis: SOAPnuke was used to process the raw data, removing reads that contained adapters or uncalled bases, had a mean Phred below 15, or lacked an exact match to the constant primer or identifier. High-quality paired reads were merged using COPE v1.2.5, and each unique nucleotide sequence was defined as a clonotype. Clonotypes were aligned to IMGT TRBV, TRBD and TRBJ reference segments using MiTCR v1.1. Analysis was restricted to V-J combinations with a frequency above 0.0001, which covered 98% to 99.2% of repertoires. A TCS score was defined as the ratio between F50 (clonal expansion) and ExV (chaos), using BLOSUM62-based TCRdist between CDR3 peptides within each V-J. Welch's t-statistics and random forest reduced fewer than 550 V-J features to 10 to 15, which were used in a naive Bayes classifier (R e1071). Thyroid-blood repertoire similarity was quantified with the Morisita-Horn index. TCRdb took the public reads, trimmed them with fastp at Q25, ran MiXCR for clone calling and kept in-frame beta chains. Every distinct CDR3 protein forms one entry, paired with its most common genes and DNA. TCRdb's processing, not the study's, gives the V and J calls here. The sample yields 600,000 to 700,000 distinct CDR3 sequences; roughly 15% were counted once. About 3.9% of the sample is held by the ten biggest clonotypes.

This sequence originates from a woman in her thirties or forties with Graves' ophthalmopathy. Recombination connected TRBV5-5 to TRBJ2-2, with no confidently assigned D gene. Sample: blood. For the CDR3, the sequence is CASSHVGTGELFF. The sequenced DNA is TGTGCCAGCAGCCACGTTGGCACCGGGGAGCTGTTTTTT.